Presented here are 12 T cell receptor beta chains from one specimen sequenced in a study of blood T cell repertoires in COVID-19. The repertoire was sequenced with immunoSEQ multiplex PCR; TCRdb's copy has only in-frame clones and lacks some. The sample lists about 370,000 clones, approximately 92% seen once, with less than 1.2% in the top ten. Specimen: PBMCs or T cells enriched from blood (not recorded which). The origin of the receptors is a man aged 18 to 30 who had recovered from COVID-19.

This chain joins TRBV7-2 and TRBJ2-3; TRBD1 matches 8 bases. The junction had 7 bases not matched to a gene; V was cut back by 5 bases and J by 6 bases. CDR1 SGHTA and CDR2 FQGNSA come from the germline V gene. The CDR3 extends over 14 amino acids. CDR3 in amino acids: CASSPWTGRDTQYF. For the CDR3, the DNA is TGTGCCAGCAGCCCGTGGACAGGGAGGGATACGCAGTATTTT.

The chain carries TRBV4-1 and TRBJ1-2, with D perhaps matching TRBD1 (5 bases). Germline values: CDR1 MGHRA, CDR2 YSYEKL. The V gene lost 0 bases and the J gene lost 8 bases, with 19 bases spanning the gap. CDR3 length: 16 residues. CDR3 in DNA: TGCGCCAGCAGCCAAGATAGAGGGACTGCTTTTGTGGGCTACACCTTC. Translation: CASSQDRGTAFVGYTF.

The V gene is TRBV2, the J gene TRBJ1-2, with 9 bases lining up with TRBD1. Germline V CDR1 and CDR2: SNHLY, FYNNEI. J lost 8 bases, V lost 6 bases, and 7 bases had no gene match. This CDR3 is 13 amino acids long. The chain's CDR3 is CASSGGQGRGYTF. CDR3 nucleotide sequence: TGTGCCAGCAGCGGTGGACAGGGGAGGGGCTACACCTTC. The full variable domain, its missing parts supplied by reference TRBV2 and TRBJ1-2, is EPEVTQTPSHQVTQMGQEVILRCVPISNHLYFYWYRQILGQKVEFLVSFYNNEISEKSEIFDDQFSVERPDGSNFTLKIRSTKLEDSAMYFCASSGGQGRGYTFGSGTRLTVV.

In nucleotides, the CDR3 is TGTGCCAGCAGCGGGCTAGCGGGGGGTACAGATACGCAGTATTTT. Its translation is CASSGLAGGTDTQYF. The chain recombines TRBV7-9 with TRBJ2-3; the match to TRBD2 covers 11 bases. This CDR3 contains 15 residues. The V gene end was trimmed by 5 bases and the J gene end by 3 bases; junction bases not matched to a gene: 4. CDR1 is SEHNR and CDR2 is FQNEAQ in the germline V gene (reference sequence).

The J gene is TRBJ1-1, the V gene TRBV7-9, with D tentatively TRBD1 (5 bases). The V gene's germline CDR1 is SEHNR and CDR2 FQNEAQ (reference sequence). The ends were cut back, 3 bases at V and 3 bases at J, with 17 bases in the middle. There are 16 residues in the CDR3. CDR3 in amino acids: CASSFIGALTDTEAFF. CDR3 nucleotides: TGTGCCAGCAGCTTTATTGGGGCCCTCACGGACACTGAAGCTTTCTTT.

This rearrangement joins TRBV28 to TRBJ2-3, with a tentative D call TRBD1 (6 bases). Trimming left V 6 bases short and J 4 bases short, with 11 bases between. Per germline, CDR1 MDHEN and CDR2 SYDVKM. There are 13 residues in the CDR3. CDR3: CASSHRDPDTQYF. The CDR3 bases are TGTGCCAGCAGCCACAGGGATCCAGATACGCAGTATTTT.

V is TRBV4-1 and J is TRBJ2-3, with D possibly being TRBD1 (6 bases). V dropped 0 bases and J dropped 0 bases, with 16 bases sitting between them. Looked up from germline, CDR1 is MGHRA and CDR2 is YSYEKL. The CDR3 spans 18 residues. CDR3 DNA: TGCGCCAGCAGCCAAGATGGGGGCGCGACTTACAGCACAGATACGCAGTATTTT. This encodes CASSQDGGATYSTDTQYF.

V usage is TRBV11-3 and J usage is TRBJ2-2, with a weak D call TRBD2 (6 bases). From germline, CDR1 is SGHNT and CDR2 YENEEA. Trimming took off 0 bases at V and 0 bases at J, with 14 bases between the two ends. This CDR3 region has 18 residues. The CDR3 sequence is CASSLDTWGEANTGELFF. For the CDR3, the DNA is TGTGCCAGCAGCTTAGATACATGGGGGGAGGCGAACACCGGGGAGCTGTTTTTT. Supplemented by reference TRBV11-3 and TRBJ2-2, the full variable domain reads EAGVVQSPRYKIIEKKQPVAFWCNPISGHNTLYWYLQNLGQGPELLIRYENEEAVDDSQLPKDRFSAERLKGVDSTLKIQPAELGDSAVYLCASSLDTWGEANTGELFFGEGSRLTVL.

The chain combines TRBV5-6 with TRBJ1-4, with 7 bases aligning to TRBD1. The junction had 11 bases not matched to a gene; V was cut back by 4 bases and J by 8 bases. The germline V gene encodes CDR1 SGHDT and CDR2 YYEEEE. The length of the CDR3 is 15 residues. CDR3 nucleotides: TGTGCCAGCAGCCGTGAGGGGGCCGGGGTCGAAAAACTGTTTTTT. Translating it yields CASSREGAGVEKLFF.

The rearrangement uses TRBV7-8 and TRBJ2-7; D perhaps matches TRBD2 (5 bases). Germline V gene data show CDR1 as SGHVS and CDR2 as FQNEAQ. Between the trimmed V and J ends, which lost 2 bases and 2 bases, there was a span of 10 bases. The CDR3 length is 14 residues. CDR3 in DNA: TGTGCCAGCAGCTTATCCCCGACTACCTACGAGCAGTACTTC. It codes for CASSLSPTTYEQYF.

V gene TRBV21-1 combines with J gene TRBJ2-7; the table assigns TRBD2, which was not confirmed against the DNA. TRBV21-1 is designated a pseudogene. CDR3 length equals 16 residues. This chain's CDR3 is CASTHPRQKMIDEQYF. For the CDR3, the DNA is TGTGCCAGCACACACCCTAGGCAGAAAATGATCGACGAGCAGTACTTC.

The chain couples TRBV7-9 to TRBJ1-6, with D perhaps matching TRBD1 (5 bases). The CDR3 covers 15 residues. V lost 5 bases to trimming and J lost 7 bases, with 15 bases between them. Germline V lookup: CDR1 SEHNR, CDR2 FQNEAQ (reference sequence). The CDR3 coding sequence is TGTGCCAGCAGCGTACAGGTGGTTGGGAATTCACCCCTCCACTTT. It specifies CASSVQVVGNSPLHF.